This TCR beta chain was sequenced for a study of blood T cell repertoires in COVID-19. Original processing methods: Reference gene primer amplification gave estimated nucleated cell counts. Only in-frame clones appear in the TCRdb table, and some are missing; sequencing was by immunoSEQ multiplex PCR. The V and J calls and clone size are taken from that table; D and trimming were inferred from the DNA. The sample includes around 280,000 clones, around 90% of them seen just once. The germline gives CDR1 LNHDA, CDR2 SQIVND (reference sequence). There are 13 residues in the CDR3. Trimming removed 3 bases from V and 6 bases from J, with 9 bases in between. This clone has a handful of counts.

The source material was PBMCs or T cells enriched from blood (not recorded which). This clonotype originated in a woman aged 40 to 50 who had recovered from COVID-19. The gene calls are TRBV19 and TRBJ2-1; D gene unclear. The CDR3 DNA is TGTGCCAGTAGTATTGGGCAAACCAATGAGCAGTTCTTC. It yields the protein CASSIGQTNEQFF.